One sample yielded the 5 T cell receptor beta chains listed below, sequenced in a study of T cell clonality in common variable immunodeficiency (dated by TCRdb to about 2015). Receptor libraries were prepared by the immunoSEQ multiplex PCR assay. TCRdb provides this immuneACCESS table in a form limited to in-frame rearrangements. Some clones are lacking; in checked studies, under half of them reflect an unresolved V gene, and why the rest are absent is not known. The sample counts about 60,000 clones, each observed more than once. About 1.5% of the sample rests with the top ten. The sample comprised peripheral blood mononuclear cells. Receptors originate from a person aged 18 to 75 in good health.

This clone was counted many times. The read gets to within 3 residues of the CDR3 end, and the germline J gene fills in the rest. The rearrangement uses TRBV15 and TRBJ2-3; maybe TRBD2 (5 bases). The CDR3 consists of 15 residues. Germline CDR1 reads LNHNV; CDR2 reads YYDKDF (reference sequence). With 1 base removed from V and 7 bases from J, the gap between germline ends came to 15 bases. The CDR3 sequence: CATSRGTAAVNTQYF. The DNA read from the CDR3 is TGTGCCACCAGCAGAGGGACTGCAGCTGTGAATACG.

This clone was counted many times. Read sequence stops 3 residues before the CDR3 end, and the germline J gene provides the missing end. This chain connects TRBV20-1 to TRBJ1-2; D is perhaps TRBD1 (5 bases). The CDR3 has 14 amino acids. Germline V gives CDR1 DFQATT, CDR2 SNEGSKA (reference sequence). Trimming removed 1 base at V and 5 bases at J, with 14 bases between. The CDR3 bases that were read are TGCAGTGCTAGAGTGCGCTCGGGGGGGTATGGC. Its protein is CSARVRSGGYG. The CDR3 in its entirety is CSARVRSGGYGYTF.

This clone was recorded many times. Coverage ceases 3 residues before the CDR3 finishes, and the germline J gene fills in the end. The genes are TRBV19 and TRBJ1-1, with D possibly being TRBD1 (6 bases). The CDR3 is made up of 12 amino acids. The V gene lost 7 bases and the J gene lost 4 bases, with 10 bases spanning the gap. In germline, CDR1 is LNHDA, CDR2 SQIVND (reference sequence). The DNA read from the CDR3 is TGTGCCAGTACAGGGGAAATCACTGAA. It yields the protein CASTGEITE. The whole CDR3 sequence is CASTGEITEAFF. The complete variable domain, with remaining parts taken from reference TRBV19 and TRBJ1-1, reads DGGITQSPKYLFRKEGQNVTLSCEQNLNHDAMYWYRQDPGQGLRLIYYSQIVNDFQKGDIAEGYSVSREKKESFPLTVTSAQKNPTAFYLCASTGEITEAFFGQGTRLTVV.

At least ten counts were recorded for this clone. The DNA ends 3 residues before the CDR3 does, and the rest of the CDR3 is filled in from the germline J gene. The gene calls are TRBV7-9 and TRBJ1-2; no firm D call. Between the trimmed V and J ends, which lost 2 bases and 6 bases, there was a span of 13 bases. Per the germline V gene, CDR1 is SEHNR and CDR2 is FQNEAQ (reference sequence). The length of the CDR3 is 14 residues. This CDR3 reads CASSLQLGGDGYTF. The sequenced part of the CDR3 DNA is TGTGCCAGCAGCTTACAACTCGGCGGGGATGGC. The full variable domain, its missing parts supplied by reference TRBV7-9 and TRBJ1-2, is DTGVSQNPRHKITKRGQNVTFRCDPISEHNRLYWYRQTLGQGPEFLTYFQNEAQLEKSRLLSDRFSAERPKGSFSTLEIQRTEQGDSAMYLCASSLQLGGDGYTFGSGTRLTVV.

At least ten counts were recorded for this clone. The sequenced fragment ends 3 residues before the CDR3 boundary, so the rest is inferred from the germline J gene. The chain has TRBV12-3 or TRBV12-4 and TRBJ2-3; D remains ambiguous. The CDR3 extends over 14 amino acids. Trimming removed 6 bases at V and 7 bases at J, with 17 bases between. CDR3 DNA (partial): TGTGCCAGCAGCCCAGGCCCGCCCGCTCATACG. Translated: CASSPGPPAHT. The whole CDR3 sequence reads CASSPGPPAHTQYF.